This section outlines one TCR beta chain sequence together with its context. Losses at the gene ends were 5 bases for V and 2 bases for J; bases not matched to a gene: 5. Looked up from germline, CDR1 is SEHNR and CDR2 is FQNEAQ (reference sequence). The CDR3 extends over 14 amino acids. Libraries were prepared by immunoSEQ multiplex PCR; TCRdb keeps only in-frame clonotypes and omits some of them. The sample contains just over 90,000 clones, 91% of which appear only once. This sample was taken from a study of T cell changes during pregnancy in multiple sclerosis. Sequenced here: peripheral blood, sampled after pregnancy. The rearrangement uses TRBV7-9 and TRBJ2-7, with 8 bases aligning to TRBD1. This clonotype was sampled from a female donor in good health, enrolled as a control in a pregnancy study. This CDR3 reads CASSEGTGPYEQYF. Written as DNA, the CDR3 is TGTGCCAGCAGCGAAGGGACAGGCCCCTACGAGCAGTACTTC. Filled out from reference TRBV7-9 and TRBJ2-7, the complete variable domain reads DTGVSQNPRHKITKRGQNVTFRCDPISEHNRLYWYRQTLGQGPEFLTYFQNEAQLEKSRLLSDRFSAERPKGSFSTLEIQRTEQGDSAMYLCASSEGTGPYEQYFGPGTRLTVT.